Sequencing of this TCR beta chain was carried out in a study of blood T cell repertoires in COVID-19. Study-wide context: Italy, Spain and the United States were the sources of the convalescent and acute COVID-19 samples. PBMCs, B-cell-depleted T cells, or T cells were the source of the cDNA or gDNA that made up the material.

Trimming took off 3 bases at V and 1 base at J, with 2 bases between the two ends. CDR3 length: 11 residues. From germline, CDR1 is SGHDT and CDR2 YYEEEE. Points on this clone: This CDR3 is also generated by other DNA sequences in the sample.

Source study methods: Estimation of nucleated cell counts relied on the amplification of reference gene primers. Profiling relied on immunoSEQ multiplex PCR, and the TCRdb table lists in-frame clones only, not all of them. V and J calls and clone size are those listed in that table; D and trimming were worked out from the DNA. Seen here are under 250,000 clones, roughly 89% observed once, and the top ten hold around 6.5%. The chain combines TRBV5-6 with TRBJ2-7, with D uncertain. This TCR derives from a man in his sixties who had recovered from COVID-19. The specimen was peripheral blood. The chain's CDR3 is CASSSSYEQYF. CDR3 nucleotide sequence: TGTGCCAGCAGCTCTTCCTACGAGCAGTACTTC. Looking up the rest from reference TRBV5-6 and TRBJ2-7 gives the full variable domain: DAGVTQSPTHLIKTRGQQVTLRCSPKSGHDTVSWYQQALGQGPQFIFQYYEEEERQRGNFPDRFSGHQFPNYSSELNVNALLLGDSALYLCASSSSYEQYFGPGTRLTVT.